The text below deals with one TCR beta chain. Its target is not known. The protocol was immunoSEQ multiplex PCR, while the TCRdb copy is restricted to in-frame clones and leaves out a portion. The sample lists 110,000 or so clones, approximately 90% occurring once. This entry comes from a study of T cell responses to AZD1222 COVID-19 vaccine. General study points: It should be noted that donors were predominantly white British and more often female, and clonal diversity was possibly underestimated. All repertoire sampling was performed exclusively after the peak T cell response.

From germline, CDR1 is LNHDA and CDR2 SQIVND (reference sequence). The CDR3 has 16 amino acids. The V gene end was trimmed by 2 bases and the J gene end by 7 bases; junction bases not matched to a gene: 13. The V call is TRBV19, the J call TRBJ2-7, with TRBD2 matching over 8 bases. The clonotype was recovered from an adult in good health. The source material was peripheral blood, sampled on day 0 of AZD1222 vaccination. The CDR3, as DNA: TGTGCCAGTAGTATAAGGCGGGGGGCTGCGTACGGGGAGCAGTACTTC. As protein: CASSIRRGAAYGEQYF.